A single sample is the source of the 6 T cell receptor beta chains below, sequenced in a study of T-cell reconstitution after alpha-beta-depleted transplantation in children. Researchers prepared the TCRbeta library using unique molecular identifiers, the study reports. TCRdb processed the PCR reads anew with MiXCR; each CDR3 protein has one entry. The table records 360,000 or so distinct CDR3 sequences, about a fifth of them present only once. The material sequenced was PBMCs from the stem cell graft donor, taken from the stem cell graft. The receptors were sampled from a human donor who donated a stem cell graft to a child with acute myeloid leukemia.

This clonotype was picked up a small number of times. This chain uses TRBV4-1 with TRBJ2-1; 10 nucleotides match TRBD2. Germline assignment: CDR1 MGHRA and CDR2 YSYEKL. The junction had 9 bases not matched to a gene; V was cut back by 4 bases and J by 9 bases. The CDR3 has 15 residues. The CDR3: CASSPTSGLSSEQFF. Here the CDR3 DNA reads TGCGCCAGCAGCCCGACTAGCGGGCTGTCAAGTGAGCAGTTCTTC.

This clonotype has only a few counts. V gene TRBV4-2 combines with J gene TRBJ1-2; D is perhaps TRBD1 (6 bases). The CDR3 extends over 16 amino acids. Germline assignment: CDR1 LGHNA and CDR2 YNFKEQ. Deletions cut 0 bases from V and 4 bases from J, with 15 bases between. The DNA of the CDR3 is TGTGCCAGCAGCCAAGATGCCGGGCAGGGGACCTATGGCTACACCTTC. This encodes CASSQDAGQGTYGYTF.

This chain links TRBV28 with TRBJ2-7; D gene unclear. Trimming took off 6 bases at V and 2 bases at J, with 11 bases between the two ends. The CDR3 is 13 amino acids. Germline V gene lookup returns CDR1 MDHEN and CDR2 SYDVKM. The CDR3, as DNA: TGTGCCAGCAGAAGACTTACCACCTACGAGCAGTACTTC. Translated: CASRRLTTYEQYF.

This chain uses TRBV18 with TRBJ2-5; D remains ambiguous. V was trimmed by 0 bases and J by 1 base, leaving 9 bases between them. CDR3 length equals 15 residues. Germline CDR1 KGHSH, CDR2 LQKENI. This CDR3 is CASSPPSGTQETQYF. CDR3 coding DNA: TGTGCCAGCTCACCACCGTCCGGAACCCAAGAGACCCAGTACTTC. Looking up the rest from reference TRBV18 and TRBJ2-5 gives the full variable domain: NAGVMQNPRHLVRRRGQEARLRCSPMKGHSHVYWYRQLPEEGLKFMVYLQKENIIDESGMPKERFSAEFPKEGPSILRIQQVVRGDSAAYFCASSPPSGTQETQYFGPGTRLLVL.

The chain is built from TRBV7-6 and TRBJ1-2, with a tentative D call TRBD1 (5 bases). The V end lost 1 base, the J end lost 7 bases, and 10 bases lay between the germline ends. The germline CDR1 and CDR2 sequences are SGHVS and FNYEAQ. The CDR3 is made up of 13 amino acids. CDR3 sequence reads: CASSLDFGGGYTF. Written as DNA, the CDR3 is TGTGCCAGCAGCTTAGACTTTGGGGGTGGCTACACCTTC.

This clonotype was observed at least ten times. This rearrangement joins TRBV20-1 to TRBJ2-1; 9 bases line up with TRBD2. The CDR3 contains 15 residues. Unmatched junction bases numbered 9, after V lost 3 bases and J lost 6 bases. CDR1 DFQATT and CDR2 SNEGSKA come from the germline V gene (reference sequence). CDR3 loop: CSASSGRERGNEQFF. The DNA for the CDR3 is TGCAGTGCTAGTAGCGGGAGAGAGAGAGGCAATGAGCAGTTCTTC.